The 30 T cell receptor beta chains in this list originate from one sample, sequenced in a study of control samples from healthy donors and cancer patients. TCRdb's copy holds only in-frame clones and misses some; the assay was immunoSEQ multiplex PCR. The sample yields 80,000 to 100,000 clones, roughly 88% seen once. Specimen: blood. The receptor source for this set is a young man in good health.

The chain employs TRBV12-3 or TRBV12-4 and TRBJ2-1, with 7 nucleotides matching TRBD2. The CDR3 is 13 residues long. V was clipped by 1 base and J by 11 bases; unmatched bases: 5. The CDR3 sequence is CASSLVSGFKQFF. The DNA for the CDR3 is TGTGCCAGCAGTTTAGTTAGCGGGTTTAAGCAGTTCTTC.

In its sample, this clone was seen once. The gene calls are TRBV27 and TRBJ1-2, with D maybe TRBD1 (6 bases). V was cut by 6 bases and J by 8 bases, with 16 bases left in between. Germline lookup yields CDR1 MNHEY and CDR2 SMNVEV (reference sequence). The CDR3 consists of 13 residues. The CDR3 loop reads CASRAPGAGGYTF. In DNA, the CDR3 is TGTGCCAGCAGGGCACCAGGGGCAGGGGGCTACACCTTC.

About this clone itself: Within the sample, other DNA sequences also encode this same CDR3. V usage is TRBV5-1 and J usage is TRBJ1-3, with D perhaps matching TRBD1 (5 bases). The CDR3 loop spans 13 amino acids. CDR1 is SGHRS, CDR2 YFSETQ, per germline. With 4 bases removed from V and 2 bases from J, the gap between germline ends came to 7 bases. Written as DNA, the CDR3 is TGCGCCAGCAGCCTGGGACCTGGAAACACCATATATTTT. Residues: CASSLGPGNTIYF. Full variable domain (rest looked up from reference TRBV5-1 and TRBJ1-3): KAGVTQTPRYLIKTRGQQVTLSCSPISGHRSVSWYQQTPGQGLQFLFEYFSETQRNKGNFPGRFSGRQFSNSRSEMNVSTLELGDSALYLCASSLGPGNTIYFGEGSWLTVV.

The rearrangement links TRBV4-1 to TRBJ2-7; tentatively, D is TRBD2 (6 bases). Germline V lookup: CDR1 MGHRA, CDR2 YSYEKL. This CDR3 is built from 14 residues. V gave up 4 bases and J gave up 4 bases, with 14 bases separating them. The CDR3 spells CASSLTPEGYEQYF. CDR3 DNA sequence: TGCGCCAGCAGCCTTACCCCGGAGGGGTACGAGCAGTACTTC.

The chain uses TRBV5-6 and TRBJ2-7, with TRBD1 as a possible D gene (5 bases). Trimming left V 0 bases short and J 0 bases short, with 13 bases between. The germline CDR1 and CDR2 sequences are SGHDT and YYEEEE. This CDR3 region has 16 residues. This chain's CDR3 is CASSLGLGGHSYEQYF. The CDR3 nucleotides read TGTGCCAGCAGCTTGGGATTGGGCGGACACTCCTACGAGCAGTACTTC.

V is TRBV19 and J is TRBJ1-6; TRBD1 matches 12 bases. CDR3 length equals 15 residues. Trimming at V came to 5 bases and at J to 10 bases, leaving 6 bases not matched to a gene. Germline V CDR1 and CDR2: LNHDA, SQIVND (reference sequence). CDR3 amino acids: CASSSGTGGDSPLHF. CDR3 nucleotide sequence: TGTGCCAGTAGTTCCGGGACAGGGGGCGACTCACCCCTCCACTTT.

The rearrangement links TRBV28 to TRBJ2-7; D remains ambiguous. The CDR3 is 13 amino acids. Germline assignment: CDR1 MDHEN and CDR2 SYDVKM. Trimming stripped 3 bases from V and 2 bases from J, with 8 bases between. This CDR3 is CASSLSSTYEQYF. As DNA, the CDR3 is TGTGCCAGCAGTTTGTCTAGTACCTACGAGCAGTACTTC.

The count of this clone is one. The rearrangement links TRBV7-2 to TRBJ2-3, with 7 bases identical to TRBD2. In germline, CDR1 is SGHTA, CDR2 FQGNSA. V lost 1 base to trimming and J lost 2 bases; unmatched junction nucleotides: 3. This CDR3 is 15 amino acids long. CDR3 in DNA: TGTGCCAGCAGCTTAGGAGGGAGGGCCACAGATACGCAGTATTTT. It codes for CASSLGGRATDTQYF.

In DNA form, the CDR3 reads TGTGCCAGCAGACGTCCTTTTACCGGGGAGCTGTTTTTT. This sequence encodes CASRRPFTGELFF. The rearrangement joins TRBV27 to TRBJ2-2; D gene unclear. CDR1 is MNHEY and CDR2 is SMNVEV in the germline V gene (reference sequence). The V end was cut by 6 bases, the J end by 5 bases, with 10 bases between. There are 13 residues in the CDR3.

This chain connects TRBV30 to TRBJ2-1, with TRBD2 matching over 15 bases. This CDR3 region has 15 residues. Germline V gene sequence: CDR1 GTSNPN, CDR2 SVGIG (reference sequence). The junction had 8 bases not matched to a gene; V was cut back by 5 bases and J by 9 bases. This CDR3 reads CAWHPGLAGGTEQFF. The CDR3 DNA reads TGTGCCTGGCACCCGGGACTAGCGGGAGGAACTGAGCAGTTCTTC.

The chain recombines TRBV5-1 with TRBJ2-7, with TRBD1 matching over 10 bases. This CDR3 is built from 14 residues. The ends lost 4 bases at V and 6 bases at J; junction bases unmatched: 7. Germline CDR1 reads SGHRS; CDR2 reads YFSETQ. The CDR3 loop is CASSIRQGAIEQYF. The CDR3 DNA reads TGCGCCAGCAGCATTCGACAGGGGGCTATCGAGCAGTACTTC. Full variable domain (missing parts from reference TRBV5-1 and TRBJ2-7): KAGVTQTPRYLIKTRGQQVTLSCSPISGHRSVSWYQQTPGQGLQFLFEYFSETQRNKGNFPGRFSGRQFSNSRSEMNVSTLELGDSALYLCASSIRQGAIEQYFGPGTRLTVT.

This clone was detected once. CDR3 amino acids: CASSLDRGKLNEQFF. CDR3 DNA sequence: TGTGCCAGCAGCTTGGACAGGGGGAAATTGAATGAGCAGTTCTTC. V gene TRBV5-8 combines with J gene TRBJ2-1; 8 bases agree with TRBD1. The CDR3 is made up of 15 amino acids. CDR1 SGHTS and CDR2 YDEGEE come from the germline V gene. The junction had 6 bases not matched to a gene; V was cut back by 0 bases and J by 7 bases.

This clone has a single count. J is TRBJ1-2 and V is TRBV14; D remains unclear. This CDR3 is built from 14 residues. Looked up from germline, CDR1 is SGHDN and CDR2 is FVKESK. Trimming left V 4 bases short and J 5 bases short, with 14 bases between. The CDR3 sequence: CASSPRLSPYGYTF. The CDR3 nucleotides are TGTGCCAGCAGCCCTAGACTAAGCCCTTATGGCTACACCTTC.

This sequence joins TRBV5-1 and TRBJ1-1; tentative D call: TRBD1 (5 bases). V shed 0 bases and J shed 3 bases, with 9 bases lying between them. The CDR3 extends over 14 amino acids. Germline CDR1 reads SGHRS; CDR2 reads YFSETQ. CDR3 sequence reads: CASSLGGGYTEAFF. In DNA, the CDR3 is TGCGCCAGCAGCTTGGGCGGGGGTTACACTGAAGCTTTCTTT.

This clone was recorded once. This chain links TRBV5-4 with TRBJ2-2; D is tentatively TRBD1 or TRBD2 (6 bases each). CDR3 length equals 15 residues. Deletions cut 0 bases from V and 5 bases from J, with 11 bases between. The germline V gene has CDR1 SGHNT and CDR2 YYREEE (reference sequence). The CDR3 DNA follows: TGTGCCAGCAGCTTGGTGGGGGGCAGAACCGGGGAGCTGTTTTTT. Translated, it gives CASSLVGGRTGELFF. The complete variable domain, with remaining parts taken from reference TRBV5-4 and TRBJ2-2, reads ETGVTQSPTHLIKTRGQQVTLRCSSQSGHNTVSWYQQALGQGPQFIFQYYREEENGRGNFPPRFSGLQFPNYSSELNVNALELDDSALYLCASSLVGGRTGELFFGEGSRLTVL.

The genes are TRBV7-2 and TRBJ2-7, with D unresolved. V dropped 3 bases and J dropped 3 bases, with 9 bases sitting between them. CDR3 size: 13 residues. CDR1 and CDR2 (germline): SGHTA, FQGNSA. This CDR3 is CASSLAQSYEQYF. In DNA, the CDR3 is TGTGCCAGCAGCTTGGCTCAGAGCTACGAGCAGTACTTC.

The chain has TRBV21-1 and TRBJ2-7. TRBV21-1 is shown as a pseudogene. This CDR3 is 14 amino acids long. CDR3 region: CASSKDLREGEQYF. CDR3 nucleotides: TGTGCCAGCAGCAAAGATTTAAGGGAAGGGGAGCAGTACTTC.

The chain uses TRBV7-2 and TRBJ1-5; D not resolved. V lost 1 base to trimming and J lost 0 bases, with 7 bases between them. Germline V gene lookup returns CDR1 SGHTA and CDR2 FQGNSA. The CDR3 is made up of 15 amino acids. CDR3 region: CASSLGPSSNQPQHF. CDR3 nucleotide sequence: TGTGCCAGCAGCTTAGGACCAAGTAGCAATCAGCCCCAGCATTTT.

The rearrangement joins TRBV30 to TRBJ1-1, with unresolved D. The germline V gene has CDR1 GTSNPN and CDR2 SVGIG (reference sequence). V was clipped by 3 bases and J by 6 bases, with 14 bases between them. This CDR3 is 13 amino acids long. CDR3 nucleotide sequence: TGTGCCTGGAGCGCCGAGAGACGGGCTGAAGCTTTCTTT. It specifies CAWSAERRAEAFF.

A few counts support this clone. The gene calls are TRBV5-4 and TRBJ2-2; TRBD2 matches at 10 bases. Trimming removed 0 bases from V and 6 bases from J; junction bases left unmatched: 5. The germline CDR1 and CDR2 sequences are SGHNT and YYREEE (reference sequence). This CDR3 has 16 residues. CDR3 sequence (DNA): TGTGCCAGCAGCTTGGTGTCTAGCGGGAGATCCGGGGAGCTGTTTTTT. Protein sequence: CASSLVSSGRSGELFF.

A few counts support this clone. The chain joins TRBV9 to TRBJ2-5; possibly TRBD2 for D (5 bases). The germline gives CDR1 SGDLS, CDR2 YYNGEE. There are 13 residues in the CDR3. V was trimmed by 4 bases and J by 7 bases, leaving 14 bases between them. CDR3 coding DNA: TGTGCCAGCAGCTCCCGGGGTCCCGGGACCCAGTACTTC. It translates to CASSSRGPGTQYF.

The rearrangement links TRBV7-9 to TRBJ2-7; the D gene is possibly TRBD2 (6 bases). The CDR3 has 15 residues. Germline CDR1 and CDR2: SEHNR and FQNEAQ (reference sequence). Deletions cut 2 bases from V and 6 bases from J, with 17 bases between. CDR3 sequence: CASSLSLGTRGEQYF. The CDR3 DNA sequence: TGTGCCAGCAGCTTAAGTTTAGGGACTCGCGGCGAGCAGTACTTC.

The chain joins TRBV19 to TRBJ2-1; 8 nucleotides agree with TRBD2. V lost 2 bases to trimming and J lost 10 bases; unmatched junction nucleotides: 10. This CDR3 is 15 amino acids long. Germline CDR1 is LNHDA and CDR2 is SQIVND (reference sequence). CDR3 amino acids: CASSIPGLAAAEQFF. The CDR3 DNA follows: TGTGCCAGTAGTATACCCGGACTAGCTGCGGCCGAGCAGTTCTTC.

This clone was seen only a few times. V usage is TRBV7-6 and J usage is TRBJ2-7; 9 nucleotides align to TRBD2. This CDR3 is built from 15 residues. Losses at the gene ends were 5 bases for V and 5 bases for J; bases not matched to a gene: 10. Germline V gene data show CDR1 as SGHVS and CDR2 as FNYEAQ. The chain's CDR3 is CASSHVAGASNEQYF. The CDR3 DNA follows: TGTGCCAGCAGCCATGTAGCGGGAGCTTCGAACGAGCAGTACTTC.

The CDR3 loop reads CASSQGLAGDEQYF. The CDR3 DNA is TGCGCCAGCAGCCAAGGACTAGCGGGAGACGAGCAGTACTTC. The chain links TRBV4-3 to TRBJ2-7; 12 nucleotides match TRBD2. V dropped 1 base and J dropped 5; count of bases not matched to a gene: 0. CDR3 length: 14 amino acids. Germline V lookup: CDR1 LGHNA, CDR2 YSLEER.

The CDR3 coding sequence is TGTGCCAGCAGCTTAGGTGGAATTGTTGAGCAGTTCTTC. Residues: CASSLGGIVEQFF. This rearrangement joins TRBV7-9 to TRBJ2-1; D ambiguous. The CDR3 totals 13 residues. The V gene lost 1 base and the J gene lost 9 bases, with 10 bases spanning the gap. Germline V lookup: CDR1 SEHNR, CDR2 FQNEAQ (reference sequence). Looking up the rest from reference TRBV7-9 and TRBJ2-1 gives the full variable domain: DTGVSQNPRHKITKRGQNVTFRCDPISEHNRLYWYRQTLGQGPEFLTYFQNEAQLEKSRLLSDRFSAERPKGSFSTLEIQRTEQGDSAMYLCASSLGGIVEQFFGPGTRLTVL.

This clone showed up just a few times. The chain has TRBV18 and TRBJ1-3; weak D call: TRBD1 (5 bases). The length of the CDR3 is 17 residues. V lost 3 bases and J 3 bases, leaving 18 bases between the germline ends. Germline V lookup: CDR1 KGHSH, CDR2 LQKENI. The CDR3 here is CASSPAGAGSFGNTIYF. The DNA for the CDR3 is TGTGCCAGCTCACCGGCCGGCGCAGGGTCCTTTGGAAACACCATATATTTT.

V gene TRBV5-4 combines with J gene TRBJ1-6, with D perhaps matching TRBD1 (5 bases). Trimming left V 3 bases short and J 4 bases short, with 11 bases between. The germline V gene encodes CDR1 SGHNT and CDR2 YYREEE (reference sequence). This CDR3 region has 15 residues. The CDR3 region is CASSSGGDYNSPLHF. CDR3 nucleotide sequence: TGTGCCAGCAGCTCCGGGGGAGATTATAATTCACCCCTCCACTTT. Full variable domain (rest looked up from reference TRBV5-4 and TRBJ1-6): ETGVTQSPTHLIKTRGQQVTLRCSSQSGHNTVSWYQQALGQGPQFIFQYYREEENGRGNFPPRFSGLQFPNYSSELNVNALELDDSALYLCASSSGGDYNSPLHFGNGTRLTVT.

The chain couples TRBV6-4 to TRBJ2-2, with TRBD2 matching 7 bases. Germline-derived CDR1 and CDR2 are MRHNA and SNTAGT. The length of the CDR3 is 14 residues. V shed 6 bases and J 9 bases; nucleotides not matched to a gene: 10. CDR3 bases: TGTGCCAGCAGCGAGGGAGGGAGTGGTCGGGAGCTGTTTTTT. Encoded protein: CASSEGGSGRELFF.

The rearrangement joins TRBV28 to TRBJ1-1; 9 bases agree with TRBD1. This CDR3 has 14 amino acids. Germline values: CDR1 MDHEN, CDR2 SYDVKM. Trimming cost V 6 bases and J 1 base; bases outside gene matches: 3. Written as DNA, the CDR3 is TGTGCCAGCAGATCGGACAGGGGGAACACTGAAGCTTTCTTT. Its translation: CASRSDRGNTEAFF.